Presented here are 32 T cell receptor beta chains from one specimen sequenced in a study of CD8+ T cells in alopecia areata. RNA extraction and reverse transcription yielded cDNA as sequencing template. Profiled with immunoSEQ multiplex PCR; TCRdb holds only in-frame clones, not every one. The sample includes approximately 170,000 clones, around 56% of them seen just once. As for treatment: oral pan-JAK inhibitor, 5-10 mg twice daily. The specimen comprised CD4+ T cells sorted from blood, sampled at week 4, from a patient treated with tofacitinib. The receptors derive from a human donor with alopecia areata.

Comments on this clone: Since a much larger clone is just one base distant, this may be a read error. The sample contains more than one DNA sequence encoding this CDR3. The rearrangement uses TRBV11-2 and TRBJ2-5; D gene unclear. Germline V lookup: CDR1 SGHAT, CDR2 FQNNGV. The CDR3 loop spans 11 amino acids. Trimming took off 3 bases at V and 2 bases at J, with 1 base between the two ends. The CDR3 region is CASSFQETQYF. The CDR3 DNA reads TGTGCCAGCAGCTTTCAAGAGACCCAGTACTTC.

Comments on this clone: Within the sample, other DNA sequences also encode this same CDR3. V gene TRBV29-1 combines with J gene TRBJ2-7, with TRBD1 identical over 12 bases. The CDR3 runs 13 residues. Germline V gene data show CDR1 as SQVTM and CDR2 as ANQGSEA. The trim removed 4 bases at V and 4 bases at J, leaving 2 bases unmatched. CDR3 nucleotides: TGCAGCGTTGCGGGACAGGGGGCGTACGAGCAGTACTTC. Its translation: CSVAGQGAYEQYF.

Details on this clone: At one of its ends the junction is not consistent with the germline gene, which may arise from a read error. The chain uses TRBV7-2 and TRBJ1-5; no definite D call. Germline assignment: CDR1 SGHTA and CDR2 FQGNSA. CDR3 length: 15 amino acids. CDR3 DNA sequence: TGTGCCAGCAGCTTAGGTAGCAGAAGCAATCAGCCCCAGCACTTT. Its translation is CASSLGSRSNQPQHF.

The rearrangement links TRBV19 to TRBJ1-2; D is possibly TRBD1 (5 bases). Germline V gene lookup returns CDR1 LNHDA and CDR2 SQIVND (reference sequence). The CDR3 has 11 amino acids. Trimming pared 6 bases from V and 14 bases from J, leaving 16 bases between. Written as DNA, the CDR3 is TGTGCCAGTAGAACCCCAGCAGGGCTAACCTTC. It yields the protein CASRTPAGLTF.

The chain links TRBV7-2 to TRBJ1-2; no clear D. The CDR3 is 13 residues long. Trimming stripped 2 bases from V and 3 bases from J, with 7 bases between. Germline V gene lookup returns CDR1 SGHTA and CDR2 FQGNSA. CDR3 sequence (DNA): TGTGCCAGCAGCTTACTGGGCTACTATGGCTACACCTTC. This sequence encodes CASSLLGYYGYTF.

V usage is TRBV28 and J usage is TRBJ1-2, with no clear D. CDR3 size: 12 residues. The V and J ends lost 3 bases and 4 bases respectively, with 6 bases between them. CDR1 is MDHEN and CDR2 is SYDVKM in the germline V gene. The CDR3 is CASSFTLYGYTF. The DNA of the CDR3 is TGTGCCAGCAGTTTCACCCTCTATGGCTACACCTTC.

The genes are TRBV27 and TRBJ2-7; 8 bases are a match to TRBD1. The germline V gene encodes CDR1 MNHEY and CDR2 SMNVEV (reference sequence). The CDR3 spans 14 residues. V was pared by 6 bases and J by 4 bases, with 8 bases of the junction left unmatched. CDR3 nucleotide sequence: TGTGCCAGCAGCCACGACAGGGGAGGATACGAGCAGTACTTC. This encodes CASSHDRGGYEQYF.

This clone was observed a handful of times. This same CDR3 is encoded by further DNA sequences in the sample. The genes are TRBV5-6 and TRBJ1-2; D is undetermined. CDR1 is SGHDT and CDR2 is YYEEEE in the germline V gene. CDR3 size: 16 residues. The V end was cut by 2 bases, the J end by 1 base, with 15 bases between. CDR3 in DNA: TGTGCCAGCAGCTTTTCAAGTGCAGTACTTAACTATGGCTACACCTTC. It is translated as CASSFSSAVLNYGYTF.

V is TRBV27 and J is TRBJ2-3; D unresolved. Trimming shortened V by 4 bases and J by 5 bases, and 13 bases separated the two germline ends. This CDR3 region has 14 residues. Germline CDR1 is MNHEY and CDR2 is SMNVEV (reference sequence). The CDR3 spells CASSSQWAEDTQYF. The CDR3 coding sequence is TGTGCCAGCAGTTCGCAATGGGCAGAAGATACGCAGTATTTT.

The gene calls are TRBV29-1 and TRBJ1-5; the D is unclear. The germline V and J ends were trimmed by 8 bases and 5 bases, with 13 bases remaining between them. Looked up from germline, CDR1 is SQVTM and CDR2 is ANQGSEA. The CDR3 is made up of 12 amino acids. This CDR3 reads CSTPRPDQPQHF. CDR3 DNA: TGCAGCACCCCGCGCCCAGATCAGCCCCAGCATTTT.

The rearrangement joins TRBV4-3 to TRBJ1-2; 7 bases are a match to TRBD1. Germline V gives CDR1 LGHNA, CDR2 YSLEER. With V trimmed by 0 bases and J by 4 bases, 14 bases remained unmatched. The CDR3 runs 18 residues. In DNA, the CDR3 is TGCGCCAGCAGCCAAGAGAGGTTCGGTCAGGGGGTAATCTATGGCTACACCTTC. Residues: CASSQERFGQGVIYGYTF.

The chain is built from TRBV5-1 and TRBJ1-4; D is perhaps TRBD1 (5 bases). Trimming took 2 bases from V and 0 from J, leaving 11 bases between them. The CDR3 runs to 16 residues. Germline CDR1 is SGHRS and CDR2 is YFSETQ. CDR3 sequence: CASSFTGTSTNEKLFF. The CDR3 DNA reads as TGCGCCAGCAGCTTTACCGGGACCTCAACTAATGAAAAACTGTTTTTT.

The chain joins TRBV29-1 to TRBJ1-1; no firm D call. Germline-derived CDR1 and CDR2 are SQVTM and ANQGSEA. The CDR3 is 14 residues long. Trimming stripped 4 bases from V and 3 bases from J, with 15 bases between. CDR3 loop: CSVVLPRAYTEAFF. In nucleotides, the CDR3 is TGCAGCGTTGTTCTTCCGCGGGCGTACACTGAAGCTTTCTTT.

V gene TRBV9 combines with J gene TRBJ1-1; D is perhaps TRBD1 (5 bases). V dropped 4 bases and J dropped 5 bases, with 15 bases sitting between them. The CDR3 length is 14 residues. Germline-derived CDR1 and CDR2 are SGDLS and YYNGEE. CDR3 nucleotide sequence: TGTGCCAGCAGCCTGATGGGGTGGGGGACTGAAGCTTTCTTT. Amino acid sequence: CASSLMGWGTEAFF.

This clone has only a few counts. The sample carries other DNA sequences with the same CDR3. This sequence joins TRBV20-1 and TRBJ2-5; D gene unclear. From germline, CDR1 is DFQATT and CDR2 SNEGSKA (reference sequence). This CDR3 spans 11 amino acids. Trimming stripped 2 bases from V and 5 bases from J, with 6 bases between. In nucleotides, the CDR3 is TGCAGTGCTAGACCCGAGGAGACCCAGTACTTC. Translated: CSARPEETQYF.

The chain uses TRBV15 and TRBJ2-5, with TRBD2 identical over 10 bases. This CDR3 contains 16 residues. Germline CDR1 reads LNHNV; CDR2 reads YYDKDF (reference sequence). Trimming cost V 0 bases and J 4 bases; bases outside gene matches: 5. DNA of the CDR3: TGTGCCACCAGCAGAGAGCGAAGCGGGAGGGGAGAGACCCAGTACTTC. Amino acids: CATSRERSGRGETQYF.

This rearrangement joins TRBV29-1 to TRBJ2-1, with TRBD2 identical over 8 bases. Germline trimming cut 5 bases from V and 9 bases from J; bases unmatched to any gene: 12. This CDR3 region has 14 residues. Germline assignment: CDR1 SQVTM and CDR2 ANQGSEA. The CDR3 DNA is TGCAGCGTTTGTTTTGCGGGACGGGGGGGTGAGCAGTTCTTC. It yields the protein CSVCFAGRGGEQFF.

The V call is TRBV27, the J call TRBJ2-1, with D possibly called TRBD1 or TRBD2 (5 bases each). V gave up 6 bases and J gave up 2 bases, with 14 bases separating them. The CDR3 has 15 amino acids. CDR1 and CDR2 (germline): MNHEY, SMNVEV (reference sequence). The CDR3 loop is CASSSRRGPYNEQFF. The DNA of the CDR3 is TGTGCCAGCAGCAGCCGCCGGGGCCCCTACAATGAGCAGTTCTTC.

The rearrangement links TRBV25-1 to TRBJ2-5; TRBD2 matches at 8 bases. Germline V gene data show CDR1 as MGHDK and CDR2 as SYGVNS. This CDR3 is 13 amino acids long. The J segment lost 4 bases and the V segment lost 8 bases, leaving 6 bases of the junction unmatched. The CDR3 sequence is CASLSRGGETQYF. DNA for the CDR3: TGTGCCAGCCTGTCCCGGGGGGGAGAGACCCAGTACTTC.

The chain uses TRBV7-2 and TRBJ2-7, with 10 bases identical to TRBD1. J gave up 3 bases and V 5 bases, and 13 bases lay outside the gene matches. Germline V gene data show CDR1 as SGHTA and CDR2 as FQGNSA. The CDR3 has 17 residues. In nucleotides, the CDR3 is TGTGCCAGCAGCGCCATGGGGACAGGGGCGAAGAACTACGAGCAGTACTTC. This gives the protein CASSAMGTGAKNYEQYF.

V gene TRBV27 combines with J gene TRBJ1-1, with a tentative D call TRBD1 (5 bases). The V gene's germline CDR1 is MNHEY and CDR2 SMNVEV (reference sequence). V lost 6 bases to trimming and J lost 6 bases, with 14 bases between them. The CDR3 extends over 13 amino acids. The CDR3 is CASRRDRGAEAFF. CDR3 in DNA: TGTGCCAGCAGGCGGGACCGAGGCGCTGAAGCTTTCTTT.

J is TRBJ1-1 and V is TRBV30; D gene ambiguous. V shed 2 bases and J shed 1 base, with 8 bases lying between them. Looked up from germline, CDR1 is GTSNPN and CDR2 is SVGIG (reference sequence). The CDR3 is 13 residues long. The CDR3 nucleotides read TGTGCCTGGAGTACGCGGGGGAACACTGAAGCTTTCTTT. It codes for CAWSTRGNTEAFF.

This chain links TRBV2 with TRBJ2-5; D gene unclear. The CDR3 is 11 residues long. Trimming took 3 bases from V and 3 from J, leaving 2 bases between them. Germline loops: CDR1 SNHLY, CDR2 FYNNEI. The CDR3 loop is CASSEEETQYF. DNA for the CDR3: TGTGCCAGCAGTGAGGAAGAGACCCAGTACTTC.

The chain links TRBV27 to TRBJ2-7, with D hard to call. CDR1 is MNHEY and CDR2 is SMNVEV in the germline V gene (reference sequence). Trimming shortened V by 8 bases and J by 2 bases, and 19 bases separated the two germline ends. CDR3 size: 15 residues. The CDR3 loop is CASGSIGFTAYEQYF. For the CDR3, the DNA is TGTGCCAGCGGAAGCATAGGGTTCACCGCCTACGAGCAGTACTTC.

The J gene is TRBJ2-5, the V gene TRBV29-1; possibly TRBD2 for D (6 bases). From germline, CDR1 is SQVTM and CDR2 ANQGSEA. V shed 1 base and J shed 2 bases, with 8 bases lying between them. The CDR3 runs 13 residues. The CDR3 DNA reads as TGCAGCGTTGAAGGGGGACTTCAAGAGACCCAGTACTTC. Protein product: CSVEGGLQETQYF.

J is TRBJ2-2 and V is TRBV5-1; 14 positions match TRBD2. V trimming: 0 bases; J trimming: 4 bases; junction bases outside the gene matches: 2. From germline, CDR1 is SGHRS and CDR2 YFSETQ. This CDR3 is built from 17 residues. The CDR3 DNA reads TGCGCCAGCAGCTTGGGGGGACTAGCGGGAGTCACCGGGGAGCTGTTTTTT. This gives the protein CASSLGGLAGVTGELFF.

This clone has a handful of counts. The chain links TRBV7-2 to TRBJ1-1; 9 nucleotides match TRBD1. Germline trimming cut 7 bases from V and 10 bases from J; bases unmatched to any gene: 13. The CDR3 consists of 14 residues. Germline-derived CDR1 and CDR2 are SGHTA and FQGNSA. CDR3 in amino acids: CASTLGGTGQIAFF. CDR3 nucleotide sequence: TGTGCCAGCACCCTGGGTGGGACAGGGCAAATAGCTTTCTTT.

The gene calls are TRBV5-4 and TRBJ2-3; no reliable D call. Germline V gives CDR1 SGHNT, CDR2 YYREEE (reference sequence). The CDR3 is 13 amino acids. Between the trimmed V and J ends, which lost 4 bases and 6 bases, there was a span of 12 bases. The CDR3 DNA follows: TGTGCCAGCAGCAGCCTACAGAGGGATACGCAGTATTTT. This sequence encodes CASSSLQRDTQYF.

This chain links TRBV5-1 with TRBJ2-3, with D unresolved. The CDR3 has 15 amino acids. Germline V gene data show CDR1 as SGHRS and CDR2 as YFSETQ. V lost 4 bases to trimming and J lost 3 bases, with 15 bases between them. The CDR3 region has the DNA TGCGCCAGCAGCCCCGGTTGGGGAAGGACAGATACGCAGTATTTT. Encoded protein: CASSPGWGRTDTQYF.

This clone was counted ten times or more. The J gene is TRBJ2-5, the V gene TRBV28; maybe TRBD2 (6 bases). Per the germline V gene, CDR1 is MDHEN and CDR2 is SYDVKM. The CDR3 runs 14 residues. V was pared by 4 bases and J by 7 bases, with 16 bases between. CDR3 protein: CASSWASPRGTQYF. The CDR3 region has the DNA TGTGCCAGCAGTTGGGCTAGTCCGCGGGGGACCCAGTACTTC.

The V and J genes are TRBV29-1 and TRBJ2-5; TRBD2 matches at 7 bases. The germline V gene has CDR1 SQVTM and CDR2 ANQGSEA. V dropped 3 bases and J dropped 3; count of bases not matched to a gene: 4. This CDR3 contains 13 residues. CDR3 in amino acids: CSVDREAKETQYF. Written as DNA, the CDR3 is TGCAGCGTTGACCGGGAGGCGAAAGAGACCCAGTACTTC.

This chain joins TRBV18 and TRBJ2-3; the D gene is possibly TRBD2 (5 bases). The V end lost 3 bases, the J end lost 4 bases, and 20 bases lay between the germline ends. Germline V gives CDR1 KGHSH, CDR2 LQKENI. The CDR3 runs 17 residues. The CDR3 is CASSPLRWSLSADTQYF. As DNA, the CDR3 is TGTGCCAGCTCACCCCTGAGATGGAGTCTTAGCGCAGATACGCAGTATTTT.